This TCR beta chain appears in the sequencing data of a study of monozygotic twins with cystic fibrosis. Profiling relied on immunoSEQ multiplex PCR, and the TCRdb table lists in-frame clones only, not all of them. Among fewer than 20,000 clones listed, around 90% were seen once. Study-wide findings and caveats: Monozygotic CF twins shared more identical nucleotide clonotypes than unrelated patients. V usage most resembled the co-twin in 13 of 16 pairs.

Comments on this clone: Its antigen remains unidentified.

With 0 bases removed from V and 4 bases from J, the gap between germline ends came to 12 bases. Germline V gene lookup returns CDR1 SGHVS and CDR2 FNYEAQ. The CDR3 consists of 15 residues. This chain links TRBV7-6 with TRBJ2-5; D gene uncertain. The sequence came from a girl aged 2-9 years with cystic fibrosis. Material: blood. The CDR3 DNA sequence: TGTGCCAGCAGCTTAGCGATTGGTAGTAGAGAGACCCAGTACTTC. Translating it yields CASSLAIGSRETQYF.